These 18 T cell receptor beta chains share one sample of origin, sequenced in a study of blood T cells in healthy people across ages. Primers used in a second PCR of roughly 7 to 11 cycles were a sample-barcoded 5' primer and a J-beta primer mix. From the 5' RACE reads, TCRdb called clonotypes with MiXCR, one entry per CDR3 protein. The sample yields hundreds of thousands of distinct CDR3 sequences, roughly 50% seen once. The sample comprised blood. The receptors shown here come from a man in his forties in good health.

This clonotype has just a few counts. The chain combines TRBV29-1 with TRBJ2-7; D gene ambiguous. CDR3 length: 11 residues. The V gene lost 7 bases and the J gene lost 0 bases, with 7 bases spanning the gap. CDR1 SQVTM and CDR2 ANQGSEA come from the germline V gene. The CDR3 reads CSAWSSYEQYF. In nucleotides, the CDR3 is TGCAGCGCTTGGAGCTCCTACGAGCAGTACTTC.

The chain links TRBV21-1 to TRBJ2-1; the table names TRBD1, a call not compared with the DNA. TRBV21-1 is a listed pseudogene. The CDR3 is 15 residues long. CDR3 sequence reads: CASSSDLRRTAEQFF. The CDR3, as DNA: TGTGCCAGCAGCTCCGACCTGAGGAGGACAGCGGAGCAGTTCTTC.

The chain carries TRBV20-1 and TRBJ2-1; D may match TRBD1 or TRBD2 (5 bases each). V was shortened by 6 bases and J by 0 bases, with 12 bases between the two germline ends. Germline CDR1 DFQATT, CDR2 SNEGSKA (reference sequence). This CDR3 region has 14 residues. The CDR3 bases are TGCAGTGCCCCGGGACCCAGCTCCTACAATGAGCAGTTCTTC. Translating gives CSAPGPSSYNEQFF.

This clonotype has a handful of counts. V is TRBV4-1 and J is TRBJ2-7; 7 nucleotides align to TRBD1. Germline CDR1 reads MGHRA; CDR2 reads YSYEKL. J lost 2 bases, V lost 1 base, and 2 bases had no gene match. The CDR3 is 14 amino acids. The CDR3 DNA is TGCGCCAGCAGCCAAGCGCAGGGGGCCTACGAGCAGTACTTC. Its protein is CASSQAQGAYEQYF.

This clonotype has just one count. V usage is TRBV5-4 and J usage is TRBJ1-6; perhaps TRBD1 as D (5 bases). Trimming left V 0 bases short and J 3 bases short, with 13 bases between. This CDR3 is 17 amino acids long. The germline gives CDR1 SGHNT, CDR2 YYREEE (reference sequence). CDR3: CASSLGGRSNYNSPLHF. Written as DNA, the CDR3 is TGTGCCAGCAGCTTGGGGGGACGGTCGAACTATAATTCACCCCTCCACTTT.

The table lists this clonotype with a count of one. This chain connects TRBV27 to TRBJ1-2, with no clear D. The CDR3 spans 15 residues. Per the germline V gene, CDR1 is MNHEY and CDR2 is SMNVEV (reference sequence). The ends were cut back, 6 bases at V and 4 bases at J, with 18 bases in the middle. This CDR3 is CASSPGQRSTYGYTF. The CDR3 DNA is TGTGCCAGCAGCCCTGGGCAGCGGAGTACCTATGGCTACACCTTC.

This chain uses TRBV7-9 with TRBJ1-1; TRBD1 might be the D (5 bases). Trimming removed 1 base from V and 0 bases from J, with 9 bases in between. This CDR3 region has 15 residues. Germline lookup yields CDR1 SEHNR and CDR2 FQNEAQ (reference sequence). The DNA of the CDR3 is TGTGCCAGCAGCTTAGGCTCGGGGCTGAACACTGAAGCTTTCTTT. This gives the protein CASSLGSGLNTEAFF.

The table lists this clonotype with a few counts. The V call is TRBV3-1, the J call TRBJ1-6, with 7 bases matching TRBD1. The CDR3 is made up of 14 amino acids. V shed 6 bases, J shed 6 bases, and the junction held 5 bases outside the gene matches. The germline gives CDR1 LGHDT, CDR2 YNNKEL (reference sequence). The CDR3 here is CASRHRGGNSPLHF. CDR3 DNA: TGTGCCAGCAGACACAGGGGAGGTAATTCACCCCTCCACTTT.

CDR3 sequence reads: CASSAWGTDTQYF. The DNA of the CDR3 is TGTGCCAGCAGCGCCTGGGGCACAGATACGCAGTATTTT. The chain links TRBV9 to TRBJ2-3, with no clear D. The CDR3 runs 13 residues. Per germline, CDR1 SGDLS and CDR2 YYNGEE. V was cut by 3 bases and J by 1 base, with 6 bases left in between.

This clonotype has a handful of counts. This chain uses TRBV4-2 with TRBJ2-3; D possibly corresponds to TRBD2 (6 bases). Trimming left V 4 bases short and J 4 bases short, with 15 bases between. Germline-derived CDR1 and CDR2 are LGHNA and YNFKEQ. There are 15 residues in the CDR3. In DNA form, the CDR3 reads TGTGCCAGCAGCCTCAGTTCTACGGGGGCAGATACGCAGTATTTT. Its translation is CASSLSSTGADTQYF.

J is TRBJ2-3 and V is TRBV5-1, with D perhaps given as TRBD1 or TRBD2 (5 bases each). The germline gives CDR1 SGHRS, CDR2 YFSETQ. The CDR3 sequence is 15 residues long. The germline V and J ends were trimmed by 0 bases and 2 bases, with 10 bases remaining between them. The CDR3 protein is CASSLDRDDTDTQYF. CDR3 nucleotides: TGCGCCAGCAGCTTGGATAGGGACGACACAGATACGCAGTATTTT.

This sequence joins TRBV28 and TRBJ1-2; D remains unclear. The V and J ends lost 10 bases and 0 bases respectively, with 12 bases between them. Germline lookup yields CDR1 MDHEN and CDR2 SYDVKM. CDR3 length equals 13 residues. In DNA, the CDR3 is TGTGCCACCGGAACAGTTTCTAACTATGGCTACACCTTC. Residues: CATGTVSNYGYTF.

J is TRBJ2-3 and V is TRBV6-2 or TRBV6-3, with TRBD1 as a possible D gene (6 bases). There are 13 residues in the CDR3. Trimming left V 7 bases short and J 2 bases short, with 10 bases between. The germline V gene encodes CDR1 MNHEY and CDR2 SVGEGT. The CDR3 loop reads CASTLGHTDTQYF. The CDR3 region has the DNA TGTGCCAGCACCCTGGGACACACAGATACGCAGTATTTT.

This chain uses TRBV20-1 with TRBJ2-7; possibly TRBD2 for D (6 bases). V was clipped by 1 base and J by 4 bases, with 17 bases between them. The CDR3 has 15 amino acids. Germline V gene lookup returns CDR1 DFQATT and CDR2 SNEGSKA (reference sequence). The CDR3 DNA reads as TGCAGTGCTAGAGCAAAGCGGGTGAATATTTACGAGCAGTACTTC. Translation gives CSARAKRVNIYEQYF.

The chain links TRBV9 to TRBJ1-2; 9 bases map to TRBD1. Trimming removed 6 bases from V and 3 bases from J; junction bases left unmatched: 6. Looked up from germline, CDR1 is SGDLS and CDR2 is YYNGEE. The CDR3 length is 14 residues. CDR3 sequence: CASTRTGDYYGYTF. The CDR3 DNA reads TGTGCCAGCACCCGGACAGGGGACTACTATGGCTACACCTTC.

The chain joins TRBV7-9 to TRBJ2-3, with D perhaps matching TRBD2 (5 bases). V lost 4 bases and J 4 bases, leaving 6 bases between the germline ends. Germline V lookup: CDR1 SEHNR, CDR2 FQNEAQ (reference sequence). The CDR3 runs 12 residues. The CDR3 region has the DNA TGTGCCAGCAGCTGGAGGTCAGATACGCAGTATTTT. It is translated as CASSWRSDTQYF.

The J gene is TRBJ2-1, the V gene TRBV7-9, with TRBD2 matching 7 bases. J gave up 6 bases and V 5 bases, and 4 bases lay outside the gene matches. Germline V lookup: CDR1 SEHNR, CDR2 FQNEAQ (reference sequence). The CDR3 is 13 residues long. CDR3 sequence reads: CASSPSGGNEQFF. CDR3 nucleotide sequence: TGTGCCAGCAGCCCTTCGGGGGGCAATGAGCAGTTCTTC. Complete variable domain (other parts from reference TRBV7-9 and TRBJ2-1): DTGVSQNPRHKITKRGQNVTFRCDPISEHNRLYWYRQTLGQGPEFLTYFQNEAQLEKSRLLSDRFSAERPKGSFSTLEIQRTEQGDSAMYLCASSPSGGNEQFFGPGTRLTVL.

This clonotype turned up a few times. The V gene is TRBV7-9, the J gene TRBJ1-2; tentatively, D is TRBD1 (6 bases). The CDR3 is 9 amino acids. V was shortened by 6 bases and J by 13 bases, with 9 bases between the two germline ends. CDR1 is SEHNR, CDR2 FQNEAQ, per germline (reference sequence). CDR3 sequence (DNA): TGTGCCAGCAGTTCGGACAGCACCTTC. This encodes CASSSDSTF.